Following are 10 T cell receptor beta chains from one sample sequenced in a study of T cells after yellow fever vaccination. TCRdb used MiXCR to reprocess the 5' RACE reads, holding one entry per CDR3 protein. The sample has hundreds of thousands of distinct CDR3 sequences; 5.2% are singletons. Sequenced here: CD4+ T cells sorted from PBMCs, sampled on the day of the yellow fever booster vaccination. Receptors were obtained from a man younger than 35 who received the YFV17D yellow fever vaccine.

The CDR3 loop reads CASSLIGGSEAFF. As DNA, the CDR3 is TGTGCCAGCAGTTTAATAGGGGGCTCTGAAGCTTTCTTT. The chain is built from TRBV12-3 or TRBV12-4 and TRBJ1-1, with 7 nucleotides matching TRBD1. The CDR3 length is 13 residues. The V and J ends lost 2 bases and 6 bases, in that order; junction bases with no gene match: 3.

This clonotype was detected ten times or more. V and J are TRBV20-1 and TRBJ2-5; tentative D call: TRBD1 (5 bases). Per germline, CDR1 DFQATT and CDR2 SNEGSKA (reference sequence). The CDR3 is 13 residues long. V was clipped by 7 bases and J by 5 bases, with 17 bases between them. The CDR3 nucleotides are TGCAGTGTTCAGGGTAGCCAGGGCGAGACCCAGTACTTC. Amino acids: CSVQGSQGETQYF.

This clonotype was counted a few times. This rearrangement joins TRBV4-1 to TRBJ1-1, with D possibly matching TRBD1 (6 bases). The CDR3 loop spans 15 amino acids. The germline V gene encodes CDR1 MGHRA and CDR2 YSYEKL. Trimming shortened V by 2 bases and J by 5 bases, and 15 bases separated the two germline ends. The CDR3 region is CASSQNGGVWTEAFF. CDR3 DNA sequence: TGCGCCAGCAGCCAAAACGGGGGCGTGTGGACTGAAGCTTTCTTT.

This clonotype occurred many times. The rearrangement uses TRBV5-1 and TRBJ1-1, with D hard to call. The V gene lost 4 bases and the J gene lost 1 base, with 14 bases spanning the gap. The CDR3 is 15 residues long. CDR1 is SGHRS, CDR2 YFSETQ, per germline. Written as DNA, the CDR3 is TGCGCCAGCAGCCCCTTGGCGACCGGGAACACTGAAGCTTTCTTT. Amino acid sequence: CASSPLATGNTEAFF.

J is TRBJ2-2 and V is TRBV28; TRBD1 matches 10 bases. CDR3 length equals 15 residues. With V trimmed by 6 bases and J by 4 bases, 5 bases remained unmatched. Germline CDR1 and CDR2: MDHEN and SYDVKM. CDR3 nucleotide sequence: TGTGCCAGCAGCGCCGGGACAGGGGTCACCGGGGAGCTGTTTTTT. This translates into CASSAGTGVTGELFF.

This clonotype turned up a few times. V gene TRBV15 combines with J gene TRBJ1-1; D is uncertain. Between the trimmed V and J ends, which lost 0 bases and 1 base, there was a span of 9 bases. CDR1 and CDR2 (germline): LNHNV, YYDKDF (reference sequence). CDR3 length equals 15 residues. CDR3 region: CATSRDIEQNTEAFF. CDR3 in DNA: TGTGCCACCAGCAGAGATATTGAACAGAACACTGAAGCTTTCTTT.

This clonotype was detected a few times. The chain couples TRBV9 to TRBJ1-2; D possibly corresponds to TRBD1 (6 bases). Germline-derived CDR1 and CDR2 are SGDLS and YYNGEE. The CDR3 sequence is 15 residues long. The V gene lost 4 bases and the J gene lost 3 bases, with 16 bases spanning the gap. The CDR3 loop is CASSLGTLGDYGYTF. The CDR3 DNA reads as TGTGCCAGCAGCCTCGGGACACTAGGGGACTATGGCTACACCTTC.

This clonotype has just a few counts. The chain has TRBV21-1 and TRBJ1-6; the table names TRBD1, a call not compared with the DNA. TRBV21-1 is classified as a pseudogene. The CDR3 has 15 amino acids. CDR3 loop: CASSIRVSFNSPLHF. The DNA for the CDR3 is TGTGCCAGCAGCATCCGGGTCTCATTTAATTCACCCCTCCACTTT.

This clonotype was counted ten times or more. CDR3 residues: CASRTARGGTQYF. In nucleotides, the CDR3 is TGTGCCAGCAGGACGGCCCGTGGAGGCACGCAGTATTTT. J is TRBJ2-3 and V is TRBV7-2; D is perhaps TRBD2 (5 bases). CDR1 and CDR2 from the germline V gene are SGHTA and FQGNSA. The ends were cut back, 6 bases at V and 9 bases at J, with 16 bases in the middle. CDR3 length: 13 residues.

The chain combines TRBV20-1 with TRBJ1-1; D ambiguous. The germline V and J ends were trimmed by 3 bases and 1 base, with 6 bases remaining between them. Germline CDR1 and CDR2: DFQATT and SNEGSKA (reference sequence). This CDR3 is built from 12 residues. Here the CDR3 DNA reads TGCAGTGCTAGTTGGGCGAACACTGAAGCTTTCTTT. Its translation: CSASWANTEAFF.